The source of this T cell receptor (beta chain) is a study of beta chain features in type 1 diabetes. The germline CDR1 and CDR2 sequences are DFQATT and SNEGSKA (reference sequence). The CDR3 spans 11 residues. Deletions cut 4 bases from V and 6 bases from J, with 10 bases between. Averaging around 120 mL, one heparinised blood draw was given by each donor. CD4+ cells of the naive, central memory, regulatory and stem cell-like memory types were sorted via CD45RO/CCR7/CD25/CD127/CD95/CD27. Investigators reverse transcribed all isolated RNA, so they sequenced expressed TCRB transcripts. Repertoires were generated with immunoSEQ multiplex PCR, while TCRdb's copy carries only in-frame clones and drops some. Of about 330,000 clones listed, 8% to 13% were seen once; the top ten hold 0.015% to 0.02%.

This receptor was identified in a woman in her thirties in good health. V gene TRBV20-1 combines with J gene TRBJ2-7; D gene uncertain. The sequencing sample was made of naive CD4+ T cells from blood. CDR3 in DNA: TGCAGTGCTACAAGACACCGCGAGCAGTACTTC. Translated: CSATRHREQYF.